This T cell receptor (beta chain) was sequenced in a study of shared clonotypes between healthy human individuals. In the study overall: Three plates were used per donor for CD4 naive, three for CD4 memory, two for CD8 naive and one for CD8 memory.

Each of the donors was a healthy adult who was HIV-negative and had not had a recent acute infection or vaccination. Using immunoSEQ multiplex PCR, the repertoire was profiled, and TCRdb retains in-frame clones only, with some absent. The sample consists of approximately 340,000 clones, 70% to 75% of them appearing once. With V trimmed by 3 bases and J by 13 bases, 17 bases remained unmatched. The CDR3 totals 14 residues. CDR1 and CDR2 (germline): SQVTM, ANQGSEA. Study observations and caveats: Larger richness was generally estimated for naive than memory subsets.

In the case of this clone: Its cognate antigen is unknown.

Sample: memory CD4+ T cells sorted from blood. The sample's subset: CD45RA-negative fraction. The chain carries TRBV29-1 and TRBJ2-5; 7 nucleotides agree with TRBD2. This clonotype originated in a man aged 25 to 45 in good health. For the CDR3, the DNA is TGCAGCGTTGACCCATCGCGCGGGGGACGGGTCCGGTACTTC. This sequence encodes CSVDPSRGGRVRYF.